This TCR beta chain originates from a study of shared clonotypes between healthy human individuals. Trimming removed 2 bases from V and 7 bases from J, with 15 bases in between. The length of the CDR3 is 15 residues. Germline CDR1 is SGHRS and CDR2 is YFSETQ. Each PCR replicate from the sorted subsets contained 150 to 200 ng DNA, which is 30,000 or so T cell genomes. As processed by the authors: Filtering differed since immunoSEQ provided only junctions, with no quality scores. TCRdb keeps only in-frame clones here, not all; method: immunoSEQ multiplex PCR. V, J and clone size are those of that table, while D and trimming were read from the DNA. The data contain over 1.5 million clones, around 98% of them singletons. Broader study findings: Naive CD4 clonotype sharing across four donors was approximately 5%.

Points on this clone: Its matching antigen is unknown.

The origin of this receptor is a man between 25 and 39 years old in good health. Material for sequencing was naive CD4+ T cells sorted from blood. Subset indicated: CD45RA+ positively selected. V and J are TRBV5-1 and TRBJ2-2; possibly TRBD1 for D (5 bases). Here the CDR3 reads CASSLQATLGGELFF. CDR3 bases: TGCGCCAGCAGCTTACAGGCTACCCTAGGCGGGGAGCTGTTTTTT. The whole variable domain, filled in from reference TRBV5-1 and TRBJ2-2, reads KAGVTQTPRYLIKTRGQQVTLSCSPISGHRSVSWYQQTPGQGLQFLFEYFSETQRNKGNFPGRFSGRQFSNSRSEMNVSTLELGDSALYLCASSLQATLGGELFFGEGSRLTVL.